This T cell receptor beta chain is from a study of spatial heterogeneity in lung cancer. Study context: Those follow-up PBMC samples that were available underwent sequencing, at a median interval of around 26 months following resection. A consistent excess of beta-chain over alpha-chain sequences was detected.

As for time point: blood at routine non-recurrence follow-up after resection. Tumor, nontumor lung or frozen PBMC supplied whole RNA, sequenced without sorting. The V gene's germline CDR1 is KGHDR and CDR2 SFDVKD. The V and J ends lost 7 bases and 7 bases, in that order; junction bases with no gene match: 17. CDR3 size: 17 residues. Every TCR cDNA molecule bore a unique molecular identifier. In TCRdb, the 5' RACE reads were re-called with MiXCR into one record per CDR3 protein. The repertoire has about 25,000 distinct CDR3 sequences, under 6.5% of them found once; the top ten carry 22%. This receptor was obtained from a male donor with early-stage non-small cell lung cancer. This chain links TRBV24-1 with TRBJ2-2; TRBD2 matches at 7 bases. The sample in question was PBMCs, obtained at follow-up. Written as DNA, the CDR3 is TGTGCCACCAGGACCGGGACTACCACGATTGGGGGCGGGGAGCTGTTTTTT. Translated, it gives CATRTGTTTIGGGELFF.